This passage covers 27 T cell receptor beta chains from one sample sequenced in a study of T cell responses to AZD1222 COVID-19 vaccine listed by TCRdb under 2021. Library preparation employed the immunoSEQ multiplex PCR assay. TCRdb retrieved this table from immuneACCESS and kept in-frame rearrangements only. Not all clones are present; in checked studies, unresolved V genes account for under half, and no reason is known for the remainder. This sample has roughly 200,000 clones in its table, and 90% to 95% of those were observed once. 0.95% to 1.1% of the sample is held by the ten biggest clonotypes. The time point label, as the study defines it: baseline before first vaccination. This sample's treatment or condition label indicates: meningococcal conjugate vaccine given as trial control. The specimen was peripheral blood, collected on day 0 of MenACWY control vaccination. The receptors were sampled from an adult in good health.

This chain joins TRBV5-1 and TRBJ1-4; D gene unclear. The CDR3 length is 14 residues. Germline CDR1 and CDR2: SGHRS and YFSETQ. V lost 1 base and J 1 base, leaving 5 bases between the germline ends. CDR3 protein: CASSLSGTNEKLFF. Here the CDR3 DNA reads TGCGCCAGCAGCTTGTCCGGAACTAATGAAAAACTGTTTTTT.

This chain joins TRBV28 and TRBJ2-2, with D uncertain. The CDR3 spans 18 residues. V dropped 2 bases and J dropped 4 bases, with 20 bases sitting between them. Germline V lookup: CDR1 MDHEN, CDR2 SYDVKM. The CDR3 DNA reads TGTGCCAGCAGTTTACCCCCTCCCTCGAGTCGGAGCACCGGGGAGCTGTTTTTT. It specifies CASSLPPPSSRSTGELFF.

The rearrangement uses TRBV7-8 and TRBJ2-1, with D perhaps matching TRBD2 (5 bases). In germline, CDR1 is SGHVS, CDR2 FQNEAQ. This CDR3 has 14 residues. The germline V and J ends were trimmed by 5 bases and 6 bases, with 14 bases remaining between them. In DNA form, the CDR3 reads TGTGCCAGCAGCAGAAGCGGAGGAAGCAATGAGCAGTTCTTC. Its translation is CASSRSGGSNEQFF.

J is TRBJ1-1 and V is TRBV5-1; 8 positions agree with TRBD1. Trimming cost V 5 bases and J 4 bases; bases outside gene matches: 7. The germline V gene has CDR1 SGHRS and CDR2 YFSETQ. The CDR3 extends over 14 amino acids. The CDR3 DNA reads as TGCGCCAGCAGTGGACAGGGAGGGGGCACTGAAGCTTTCTTT. This encodes CASSGQGGGTEAFF.

V gene TRBV2 combines with J gene TRBJ2-3; 9 bases align to TRBD2. The CDR3 sequence is 15 residues long. With V trimmed by 11 bases and J by 2 bases, 11 bases remained unmatched. Germline V gives CDR1 SNHLY, CDR2 FYNNEI. The CDR3: CAGALAGTATDTQYF. The CDR3 region has the DNA TGTGCCGGGGCGCTAGCGGGGACGGCCACAGATACGCAGTATTTT.

Here the CDR3 reads CASSPDRGTNEKLFF. CDR3 sequence (DNA): TGTGCCAGCAGCCCGGACAGGGGAACTAATGAAAAACTGTTTTTT. The rearrangement uses TRBV6-5 and TRBJ1-4, with TRBD1 matching 9 bases. Trimming removed 6 bases from V and 1 base from J; junction bases left unmatched: 3. The CDR3 has 15 amino acids. Germline loops: CDR1 MNHEY, CDR2 SVGAGI.

This chain links TRBV11-2 with TRBJ2-1, with a possible D match to TRBD2 (5 bases). Trimming removed 5 bases from V and 4 bases from J, with 15 bases in between. CDR1 is SGHAT, CDR2 FQNNGV, per germline. The CDR3 is 15 residues long. In DNA, the CDR3 is TGTGCCAGCAGCCTATCAACCGGAGGATACAATGAGCAGTTCTTC. It codes for CASSLSTGGYNEQFF.

The chain recombines TRBV6-5 with TRBJ1-6, with D possibly TRBD1 on 6 matching bases. The CDR3 contains 15 residues. Trimming left V 7 bases short and J 8 bases short, with 18 bases between. CDR1 is MNHEY, CDR2 SVGAGI, per germline. This CDR3 reads CASKRSGGADSPLHF. CDR3 in DNA: TGTGCCAGCAAGAGAAGCGGGGGCGCTGATTCACCCCTCCACTTT.

The chain couples TRBV30 to TRBJ1-2, with TRBD1 identical over 8 bases. J gave up 8 bases and V 3 bases, and 14 bases lay outside the gene matches. The CDR3 contains 15 residues. The germline gives CDR1 GTSNPN, CDR2 SVGIG (reference sequence). CDR3 sequence reads: CAWRGQGARRGGYTF. The CDR3, as DNA: TGTGCCTGGAGGGGTCAGGGGGCGCGAAGGGGAGGCTACACCTTC.

The chain uses TRBV11-1 and TRBJ1-1; D is unclear. With 5 bases removed from V and 0 bases from J, the gap between germline ends came to 10 bases. Germline V gene data show CDR1 as SGHAT and CDR2 as FQDESV (reference sequence). CDR3 length equals 14 residues. Here the CDR3 DNA reads TGTGCCAGCAGCCCCAGATTCCTGAACACTGAAGCTTTCTTT. As protein: CASSPRFLNTEAFF.

The gene calls are TRBV18 and TRBJ2-5; D is perhaps TRBD2 (7 bases). Germline assignment: CDR1 KGHSH and CDR2 LQKENI. Trimming removed 2 bases from V and 1 base from J, with 14 bases in between. This CDR3 region has 16 residues. CDR3 nucleotide sequence: TGTGCCAGCTCACCATCGCGGGGGCTTCGCCAAGAGACCCAGTACTTC. This sequence encodes CASSPSRGLRQETQYF.

The J gene is TRBJ2-3, the V gene TRBV4-3, with 12 bases that match TRBD2. After removal of 0 bases from V and 5 bases from J, the junction contained 12 bases not matched to a gene. CDR1 and CDR2 from the germline V gene are LGHNA and YSLEER. CDR3 length: 19 residues. The chain's CDR3 is CASSQDLIVTSGGKDTQYF. The CDR3 nucleotides are TGCGCCAGCAGCCAAGATCTAATCGTGACTAGCGGGGGAAAAGATACGCAGTATTTT.

The chain couples TRBV12-3 or TRBV12-4 to TRBJ1-4; tentatively, D is TRBD1 (6 bases). The CDR3 is made up of 13 amino acids. V was shortened by 5 bases and J by 8 bases, with 12 bases between the two germline ends. CDR3 sequence: CASSTGGWEKLFF. The CDR3 DNA reads TGTGCCAGCAGTACGGGGGGCTGGGAAAAACTGTTTTTT.

The rearrangement joins TRBV28 to TRBJ1-1, with TRBD1 as a possible D gene (6 bases). Trimming left V 4 bases short and J 11 bases short, with 14 bases between. The germline CDR1 and CDR2 sequences are MDHEN and SYDVKM. The CDR3 consists of 12 residues. The CDR3 coding sequence is TGTGCCAGCAGTTCCGGGACAAGGACGGCTTTCTTT. Translation: CASSSGTRTAFF.

V is TRBV5-4 and J is TRBJ2-7; the match to TRBD1 covers 7 bases. V shed 4 bases and J 3 bases; nucleotides not matched to a gene: 4. The CDR3 is 13 residues long. The germline V gene encodes CDR1 SGHNT and CDR2 YYREEE (reference sequence). CDR3 bases: TGTGCCAGCAGCAAAGGACAGGACTACGAGCAGTACTTC. Protein sequence: CASSKGQDYEQYF.

The V call is TRBV5-1, the J call TRBJ2-5; 11 bases are a match to TRBD1. Germline V CDR1 and CDR2: SGHRS, YFSETQ. The CDR3 is 15 residues long. After removal of 0 bases from V and 5 bases from J, the junction contained 3 bases not matched to a gene. CDR3: CASSLGTGGGETQYF. Written as DNA, the CDR3 is TGCGCCAGCAGCTTGGGGACAGGGGGCGGGGAGACCCAGTACTTC.

The chain is built from TRBV10-3 and TRBJ1-5; TRBD1 aligns across 10 bases. The V gene end was trimmed by 10 bases and the J gene end by 5 bases; junction bases not matched to a gene: 2. Germline-derived CDR1 and CDR2 are ENHRY and SYGVKD. The CDR3 runs to 12 residues. The CDR3 spells CATGTGDQPQHF. In nucleotides, the CDR3 is TGTGCCACGGGGACAGGGGATCAGCCCCAGCATTTT.

The rearrangement joins TRBV19 to TRBJ1-6; the D gene is possibly TRBD1 (5 bases). Trimming shortened V by 6 bases and J by 7 bases, and 16 bases separated the two germline ends. Germline V gene data show CDR1 as LNHDA and CDR2 as SQIVND (reference sequence). The CDR3 sequence is 15 residues long. The CDR3 DNA follows: TGTGCCAGTAGCCGGGGGGTAAGACAGAATTCACCCCTCCACTTT. It specifies CASSRGVRQNSPLHF.

As concerns this clone: One junction end disagrees with the germline gene, perhaps due to a read error. The chain carries TRBV7-7 and TRBJ2-5; TRBD1 is a possible D gene (6 bases). The CDR3 is 14 amino acids. CDR1 is SSHAT and CDR2 is FNYEAQ in the germline V gene (reference sequence). CDR3 nucleotide sequence: TGTGCTAGCAGCCGAACACAGGGAAGAGAGACCCAGTACTTC. It specifies CASSRTQGRETQYF.

The rearrangement joins TRBV12-5 to TRBJ1-3; D possibly corresponds to TRBD1 (5 bases). V lost 7 bases, J lost 0 bases, and 13 bases lay in between. This CDR3 comprises 15 residues. CDR1 and CDR2 from the germline V gene are LGHNT and FRNRAP. The CDR3 nucleotides are TGTGCTAGTGCCCGGGGACTGAACTCTGGAAACACCATATATTTT. Its translation: CASARGLNSGNTIYF.

The J gene is TRBJ1-5, the V gene TRBV10-2; D gene ambiguous. The CDR3 loop spans 14 amino acids. The V gene lost 5 bases and the J gene lost 4 bases, with 12 bases spanning the gap. The germline V gene has CDR1 WSHSY and CDR2 SAAADI. The CDR3 region has the DNA TGCGCCAGCAGTCCCGCCGGAAGAAATCAGCCCCAGCATTTT. Translated: CASSPAGRNQPQHF.

The chain employs TRBV9 and TRBJ2-3; D assignment may be TRBD1 or TRBD2 (5 bases each). The V and J ends lost 0 bases and 3 bases respectively, with 11 bases between them. The CDR3 length is 15 residues. CDR1 is SGDLS, CDR2 YYNGEE, per germline. The CDR3 bases are TGTGCCAGCAGCGTAGAGGCGTGGGGGACAGATACGCAGTATTTT. Protein: CASSVEAWGTDTQYF.

The DNA of the CDR3 is TGCGCCAGCAGCCCCAGCCCAGGAGAGACCCAGTACTTC. Encoded protein: CASSPSPGETQYF. The chain has TRBV5-1 and TRBJ2-5; D is uncertain. V lost 4 bases and J 4 bases, leaving 11 bases between the germline ends. CDR3 size: 13 residues. The germline V gene encodes CDR1 SGHRS and CDR2 YFSETQ.

For the CDR3, the DNA is TGTGCCAGCAGCCTCGGACGGAAGAACACTGAAGCTTTCTTT. It is translated as CASSLGRKNTEAFF. This chain connects TRBV3-1 (or the pseudogene TRBV3-2) to TRBJ1-1; D ambiguous. CDR3 length: 14 amino acids. Germline CDR1 is LGHDT and CDR2 is YNNKEL (reference sequence). Trimming cost V 4 bases and J 1 base, with 10 bases left between them.

The sample holds a few counts of this clone. This sequence joins TRBV7-8 and TRBJ1-2, with a tentative D call TRBD1 (5 bases). The germline gives CDR1 SGHVS, CDR2 FQNEAQ. V lost 5 bases and J lost 4, with 14 bases in between. The CDR3 is 14 amino acids. CDR3 protein: CASSGDGNFYGYTF. The CDR3 DNA reads TGTGCCAGCAGCGGGGACGGGAATTTCTATGGCTACACCTTC.

This chain uses TRBV15 with TRBJ1-2; TRBD1 might be the D (5 bases). The CDR3 runs to 15 residues. The ends were cut back, 1 base at V and 6 bases at J, with 15 bases in the middle. Looked up from germline, CDR1 is LNHNV and CDR2 is YYDKDF (reference sequence). Written as DNA, the CDR3 is TGTGCCACCAGCAGAGGAGGTGGGGCAGAACATGGCTACACCTTC. Encoded protein: CATSRGGGAEHGYTF.

CDR3 bases: TGTGCCAGCAGTTTTGGACTAGCGGGGGGGCAGAACGAGCAGTACTTC. It encodes CASSFGLAGGQNEQYF. V usage is TRBV28 and J usage is TRBJ2-7, with 15 bases identical to TRBD2. Looked up from germline, CDR1 is MDHEN and CDR2 is SYDVKM. Unmatched junction bases numbered 5, after V lost 3 bases and J lost 5 bases. This CDR3 spans 16 amino acids.